This T cell receptor beta chain was sequenced during a study of T cell responses to AZD1222 COVID-19 vaccine. Across the study: Timing groups of about 4 and about 12 weeks for second doses were pooled. Study-level points and caveats: CD4 TCRs linked to vaccination spanned spike, dominating at 160-218 and 743-854. Increased Spike-specific TCR breadth and depth were observed after two AZD1222 doses. Nearly half of spike-specific TCRs reportedly target unmutated variant regions.

Notes on this clone: What it binds is unknown.

TCRdb's copy holds only in-frame clones and misses some; the assay was immunoSEQ multiplex PCR. The profile shows approximately 99,000 clones, more than 70% of them singletons. With V trimmed by 5 bases and J by 8 bases, 12 bases remained unmatched. The CDR3 covers 15 residues. Germline assignment: CDR1 SGHAT and CDR2 FQNNGV. V gene TRBV11-2 combines with J gene TRBJ1-2; TRBD1 matches 9 bases. Sequencing was performed on peripheral blood, taken on day 0 of AZD1222 vaccination. This clonotype was sampled from an adult in good health. The CDR3 sequence: CASSLGTGITRGYTF. Written as DNA, the CDR3 is TGTGCCAGCAGCCTCGGGACAGGGATAACTAGGGGCTACACCTTC.